What follows describes a single T cell receptor (beta chain). This entry belongs to a study of blood T cell repertoires in COVID-19. Germline CDR1 SGHTA, CDR2 FQGTGA. The length of the CDR3 is 15 residues. Unmatched junction bases numbered 6, after V lost 5 bases and J lost 4 bases. TCRdb's table, derived via immunoSEQ multiplex PCR, lists solely in-frame clones and lacks some. The profile covers 130,000 or so clones, with 84% appearing a single time and more than 10% taken by the ten largest. V and J are TRBV7-3 and TRBJ2-1; 9 bases align to TRBD2. What was sequenced was peripheral blood. The source is a human donor in a cohort sampled during active COVID-19. CDR3 coding DNA: TGTGCCAGCAGCCTACAAGCGGGGGGATACAATGAGCAGTTCTTC. As protein: CASSLQAGGYNEQFF.